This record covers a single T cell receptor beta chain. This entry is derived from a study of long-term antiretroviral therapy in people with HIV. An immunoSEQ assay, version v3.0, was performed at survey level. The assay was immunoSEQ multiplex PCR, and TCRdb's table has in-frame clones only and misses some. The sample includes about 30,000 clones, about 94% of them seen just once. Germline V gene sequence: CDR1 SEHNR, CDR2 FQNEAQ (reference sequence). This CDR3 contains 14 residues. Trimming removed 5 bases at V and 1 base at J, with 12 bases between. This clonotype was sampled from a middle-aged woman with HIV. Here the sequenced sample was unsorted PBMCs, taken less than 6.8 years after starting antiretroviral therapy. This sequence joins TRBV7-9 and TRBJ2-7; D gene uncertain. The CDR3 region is CASSLGMGSYEQYF. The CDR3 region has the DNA TGTGCCAGCAGCCTAGGCATGGGTTCCTACGAGCAGTACTTC.